What follows are 13 T cell receptor beta chains derived from one specimen sequenced in a study of PD-1 blockade in classical Hodgkin lymphoma. Generated by immunoSEQ multiplex PCR, the TCRdb table keeps only in-frame clones and is missing some. The repertoire consists of about 99,000 clones, with 81% occurring once and the leading ten covering 16%. Autologous stem cell transplantation was followed by relapse in every patient, and brentuximab vedotin exposure varied. Source: peripheral blood mononuclear cells (PBMCs), taken before the second cycle of nivolumab. The receptor source for this set is a human donor with classical Hodgkin lymphoma.

The V call is TRBV5-1, the J call TRBJ1-3; 7 bases map to TRBD1. Losses at the gene ends were 1 base for V and 2 bases for J; bases not matched to a gene: 12. CDR3 length: 18 residues. Germline V gene sequence: CDR1 SGHRS, CDR2 YFSETQ. The CDR3 loop reads CASSLTPPGQVAGNTIYF. CDR3 coding DNA: TGCGCCAGCAGCTTGACCCCCCCAGGACAGGTTGCTGGAAACACCATATATTTT.

The V call is TRBV28, the J call TRBJ1-2; D remains unclear. V lost 6 bases to trimming and J lost 0 bases, with 5 bases between them. The germline V gene has CDR1 MDHEN and CDR2 SYDVKM. The CDR3 is 12 amino acids. The CDR3 bases are TGTGCCAGCAGCGAGGCTAACTATGGCTACACCTTC. It encodes CASSEANYGYTF.

Worth noting for this clone: The junction departs from the called germline gene at one end, perhaps through a read error. This rearrangement joins TRBV4-1 to TRBJ2-1; D not resolved. CDR1 is MGHRA, CDR2 YSYEKL, per germline. The CDR3 is 12 amino acids. CDR3 protein: CASSERYSEQFF. Here the CDR3 DNA reads TGCGCCAGCAGCGAGAGGTACAGTGAGCAGTTCTTC.

V is TRBV25-1 and J is TRBJ2-2, with a possible D match to TRBD2 (6 bases). The length of the CDR3 is 15 residues. The germline CDR1 and CDR2 sequences are MGHDK and SYGVNS. The V end was cut by 6 bases, the J end by 4 bases, with 15 bases between. CDR3 coding DNA: TGTGCCAGCAGCCCCCAAATAGCGGTCACCGGGGAGCTGTTTTTT. It encodes CASSPQIAVTGELFF.

The gene calls are TRBV5-5 and TRBJ2-1, with D tentatively TRBD2 (6 bases). Trimming took off 4 bases at V and 8 bases at J, with 10 bases between the two ends. Per germline, CDR1 SGHKS and CDR2 YYEKEE (reference sequence). The CDR3 loop spans 12 amino acids. This CDR3 reads CASSRLGYEQFF. In nucleotides, the CDR3 is TGTGCCAGCAGCAGACTAGGCTATGAGCAGTTCTTC.

This chain uses TRBV29-1 with TRBJ1-2, with D possibly TRBD1 on 6 matching bases. The CDR3 is 13 amino acids. Germline CDR1 SQVTM, CDR2 ANQGSEA. The ends were cut back, 4 bases at V and 6 bases at J, with 15 bases in the middle. The CDR3, as DNA: TGCAGCGTTGTGGGAGGGGGACTTAATGGCTACACCTTC. As protein: CSVVGGGLNGYTF.

The chain uses TRBV19 and TRBJ2-6, with D unclear. This CDR3 region has 19 residues. The ends were cut back, 2 bases at V and 0 bases at J, with 17 bases in the middle. Germline V gene sequence: CDR1 LNHDA, CDR2 SQIVND (reference sequence). CDR3 protein: CASSISTRQSNSGANVLTF. The CDR3 DNA is TGTGCCAGTAGTATAAGTACTCGGCAGTCCAACTCTGGGGCCAACGTCCTGACTTTC.

The chain uses TRBV7-9 and TRBJ2-7; 8 nucleotides match TRBD2. In germline, CDR1 is SEHNR, CDR2 FQNEAQ (reference sequence). This CDR3 comprises 15 residues. V gave up 5 bases and J gave up 0 bases; unmatched junction bases: 6. The CDR3 reads CASSTGLASSYEQYF. The CDR3 coding sequence is TGTGCCAGCAGCACCGGACTAGCCTCCTCCTACGAGCAGTACTTC.

The chain uses TRBV29-1 and TRBJ1-5; D perhaps matches TRBD1 (6 bases). Germline V gene sequence: CDR1 SQVTM, CDR2 ANQGSEA. V lost 6 bases and J lost 4, with 13 bases in between. This CDR3 is 13 amino acids long. The CDR3 sequence: CSVGAGVNQPQHF. DNA of the CDR3: TGCAGCGTGGGGGCGGGGGTTAATCAGCCCCAGCATTTT.

A few counts support this clone. The rearrangement joins TRBV19 to TRBJ2-1; no clear D. The length of the CDR3 is 15 residues. CDR1 and CDR2 from the germline V gene are LNHDA and SQIVND (reference sequence). V lost 2 bases and J 2 bases, leaving 10 bases between the germline ends. The DNA for the CDR3 is TGTGCCAGTAGTATATCCCGCCTTGCCTACAATGAGCAGTTCTTC. This encodes CASSISRLAYNEQFF. Full variable domain (outside the CDR3, taken from reference TRBV19 and TRBJ2-1): DGGITQSPKYLFRKEGQNVTLSCEQNLNHDAMYWYRQDPGQGLRLIYYSQIVNDFQKGDIAEGYSVSREKKESFPLTVTSAQKNPTAFYLCASSISRLAYNEQFFGPGTRLTVL.

V and J are TRBV25-1 and TRBJ1-1; no firm D call. Germline CDR1 reads MGHDK; CDR2 reads SYGVNS. V was pared by 5 bases and J by 5 bases, with 12 bases between. The CDR3 consists of 13 residues. The CDR3 loop reads CASSPRAATEAFF. The CDR3 region has the DNA TGTGCCAGCAGTCCTCGGGCAGCTACTGAAGCTTTCTTT. The full variable domain, its missing parts supplied by reference TRBV25-1 and TRBJ1-1, is EADIYQTPRYLVIGTGKKITLECSQTMGHDKMYWYQQDPGMELHLIHYSYGVNSTEKGDLSSESTVSRIRTEHFPLTLESARPSHTSQYLCASSPRAATEAFFGQGTRLTVV.

This clone was picked up a small number of times. The V gene is TRBV5-1, the J gene TRBJ2-7; D ambiguous. The V and J ends lost 0 bases and 6 bases respectively, with 10 bases between them. The CDR3 contains 13 residues. In germline, CDR1 is SGHRS, CDR2 YFSETQ. The CDR3 DNA is TGCGCCAGCAGCTTGGTCCGTTCCGGCGAGCAGTACTTC. This translates into CASSLVRSGEQYF.

Here the CDR3 reads CASSASHRVPGELFF. Written as DNA, the CDR3 is TGTGCCAGCAGCGCCAGTCACAGGGTACCCGGGGAGCTGTTTTTT. V usage is TRBV9 and J usage is TRBJ2-2; D may be TRBD1 (6 bases). This CDR3 spans 15 amino acids. Per germline, CDR1 SGDLS and CDR2 YYNGEE. V was shortened by 3 bases and J by 6 bases, with 15 bases between the two germline ends.